The rows below give T cell receptor beta chains drawn from one sample of a study of blood T cell repertoires in COVID-19. TCRdb keeps only in-frame clones here, not all; method: immunoSEQ multiplex PCR. Among tens of thousands of clones listed, 80% to 85% were seen once. Material for sequencing was peripheral blood. The receptor set was obtained from a human donor in a cohort sampled during active or convalescent COVID-19. Each CDR3 is given with its conserved first and last residue. The D gene is left open where the match is weak. Clone size is shown for a subset of rows, as once, few, many or a class of expanded clone.

NA | 16 | TRBJ1-3 | NA | TRBV11-2 | TGTGCCAGCAGCCGATCTCAGGGGTCGTCTGGAAACACCATATATTTT | CASSRSQGSSGNTIYF
few | 14 | TRBJ2-7 | NA | TRBV9 | TGTGCCAGCAGCGTAGGAGGGTTCCCCTACGAGCAGTACTTC | CASSVGGFPYEQYF
NA | 15 | TRBJ1-6 | NA | TRBV2 | TGTGCCAGCAGTGACAGGGGTCCCTATAATTCACCCCTCCACTTT | CASSDRGPYNSPLHF
NA | 15 | TRBJ2-7 | TRBD1 | TRBV9 | TGTGCCAGCAGCGTAGCTTTAACCAGGGGGTCCGAGCAGTACTTC | CASSVALTRGSEQYF
NA | 16 | TRBJ2-7 | TRBD1 | TRBV6-2/TRBV6-3 | TGTGCCAGCAGTTACACGACAGGGCGGTTGGACTACGAGCAGTACTTC | CASSYTTGRLDYEQYF
NA | 16 | TRBJ2-1 | TRBD2 | TRBV7-3 | TGTGCCAGCAGCGTAAGTGGGACTAGCGGCTACAATGAGCAGTTCTTC | CASSVSGTSGYNEQFF
NA | 14 | TRBJ1-2 | NA | TRBV6-2/TRBV6-3 | TGTGCCAGCAGTTCCAGGACAGAATCCTATGGCTACACCTTC | CASSSRTESYGYTF
NA | 15 | TRBJ2-1 | TRBD2 | TRBV7-2 | TGTGCCAGCAGCTTCCACATGGGGGGGACCAATGAGCAGTTCTTC | CASSFHMGGTNEQFF
NA | 17 | TRBJ1-1 | NA | TRBV7-9 | TGTGCCAGCAGCTTAGGAGGATTCGACTTCAGGGGCACTGAAGCTTTCTTT | CASSLGGFDFRGTEAFF
NA | 16 | TRBJ2-7 | NA | TRBV3-1/TRBV3-2 | TGTGCCAGCAGCCAAGTCGGCCGGGATCCAACCCTCGAGCAGTACTTC | CASSQVGRDPTLEQYF
NA | 10 | TRBJ1-4 | NA | TRBV10-1 | TGCGCCAGCGCGGGCGAAAAACTGTTTTTT | CASAGEKLFF
NA | 13 | TRBJ2-1 | NA | TRBV29-1 | TGCAGCGTTGACGATCAGGGCGTCCATGAGCAGTTCTTC | CSVDDQGVHEQFF
NA | 14 | TRBJ1-5 | NA | TRBV27 | TGTGCCAGCAGTTTACAGGGCCTAGGGCAGCCCCAGCATTTT | CASSLQGLGQPQHF
once | 17 | TRBJ2-7 | TRBD1 | TRBV3-1/TRBV3-2 | TGTGCCAGCAGCCAAGATCTTCAGGCAGGGGGCTCCTACGAGCAGTACTTC | CASSQDLQAGGSYEQYF
NA | 14 | TRBJ1-6 | NA | TRBV27 | TGTGCCAGCAGTTTTGGGCAGGGTAATTCACCCCTCCACTTT | CASSFGQGNSPLHF
NA | 14 | TRBJ1-2 | NA | TRBV11-2 | TGTGCCAGCAGCTTAGGGCCGGGGAACTATGGCTACACCTTC | CASSLGPGNYGYTF
NA | 15 | TRBJ1-3 | NA | TRBV14 | TGTGCCAGCAGCCAAGGGCGGAGCTCTGGAAACACCATATATTTT | CASSQGRSSGNTIYF
NA | 13 | TRBJ2-1 | NA | TRBV21-1 | TGTGCCAGCAGCAAAGTACAGTGCAATGAGCAGTTCTTC | CASSKVQCNEQFF
NA | 15 | TRBJ1-5 | TRBD1 | TRBV2 | TGTGCCAGCAGTGCGGGACAGGGGGCAGGACAGCCCCAGCATTTT | CASSAGQGAGQPQHF
NA | 14 | TRBJ1-4 | NA | TRBV6-6 | TGTGCCAGCAGCCAAACCCGGACAGTTGAAAAACTGTTTTTT | CASSQTRTVEKLFF
NA | 14 | TRBJ1-5 | TRBD1 | TRBV25-1 | TGTGCCAGCAGCCAGACAGGGCTAAATCAGCCCCAGCATTTT | CASSQTGLNQPQHF
NA | 15 | TRBJ2-2 | NA | TRBV4-1 | TGCGCCAGCAGCTCGGCCGGGGGGCCCACCGGGGAGCTGTTTTTT | CASSSAGGPTGELFF
NA | 15 | TRBJ2-3 | TRBD1 | TRBV5-8 | TGTGCCAGCAGCAAGGGACAGGGTATGGAAGATACGCAGTATTTT | CASSKGQGMEDTQYF
NA | 14 | TRBJ2-2 | NA | TRBV18 | TGTGCCAGCTCCCGAGTGGCGGGCCCCGGGGAGCTGTTTTTT | CASSRVAGPGELFF
NA | 14 | TRBJ1-1 | NA | TRBV13 | TGTGCCAGCAGCCCGTACGGGGGGAACACTGAAGCTTTCTTT | CASSPYGGNTEAFF
NA | 16 | TRBJ2-6 | NA | TRBV27 | TGTGCCAGCAGTTTCGGGGGTTTTGAAGGGGCCAACGTCCTGACTTTC | CASSFGGFEGANVLTF
NA | 13 | TRBJ2-7 | TRBD2 | TRBV10-3 | TGTGCCACCACGGCGGGAGATCCCTACGAGCAGTACTTC | CATTAGDPYEQYF
NA | 19 | TRBJ2-5 | TRBD2 | TRBV4-2 | TGTGCCAGCAGCCAAGTGACTAGCGGGGGGGAGATGTACCAAGAGACCCAGTACTTC | CASSQVTSGGEMYQETQYF
NA | 14 | TRBJ1-2 | NA | TRBV4-3 | TGCGCCAGCAGCCCGACGACAGCTTTCTATGGCTACACCTTC | CASSPTTAFYGYTF
once | 16 | TRBJ2-6 | NA | TRBV27 | TGTGCCAGCAGTTTACAGGGTGGTGGTGGGGCCAACGTCCTGACTTTC | CASSLQGGGGANVLTF
NA | 13 | TRBJ1-5 | NA | TRBV19 | TGTGCCAGTAGTATCAGGGCCGATCAGCCCCAGCATTTT | CASSIRADQPQHF
NA | 12 | TRBJ1-5 | TRBD1 | TRBV29-1 | TGCAGCGTGAGGCAGGGGGGCCAGCCCCAGCATTTT | CSVRQGGQPQHF
NA | 14 | TRBJ2-1 | NA | TRBV6-5 | TGTGCCAGCAGCCTCAGGGGCTCCTACAATGAGCAGTTCTTC | CASSLRGSYNEQFF
NA | 14 | TRBJ1-1 | TRBD1 | TRBV19 | TGTGCCAGTAAAGACAGGGGGACAGGCACTGAAGCTTTCTTT | CASKDRGTGTEAFF
NA | 13 | TRBJ1-1 | NA | TRBV19 | TGTGCCAGTAGTATCCTACAGGGAAAGGAAGCTTTCTTT | CASSILQGKEAFF
NA | 16 | TRBJ2-2 | NA | TRBV5-4 | TGTGCCAGCAGCCCGGGTGCGGGCTCCCAAACCGGGGAGCTGTTTTTT | CASSPGAGSQTGELFF
NA | 17 | TRBJ2-7 | NA | TRBV5-6 | TGTGCCAGCAGCTTGGCCTCGGCGCGGGGGCCCTCCTACGAGCAGTACTTC | CASSLASARGPSYEQYF